This T cell receptor (beta chain) was sequenced in a study of cytomegalovirus exposure and HLA in healthy donors. Study-wide results and caveats: As a later analysis showed, a missense DCLRE1C variant was linked to trimming of TCR beta V- and J-genes. Earlier results showed most TCR beta V segments being productive about 90% or about 30% of the time.

Every donor was a healthy person donating bone marrow. Primers for the PCR totalled 60 Vbeta and 13 Jbeta. Measured with immunoSEQ multiplex PCR; TCRdb has only the in-frame clones, and not every one. The repertoire has some 130,000 clones, roughly 70% of them found once; the top ten carry roughly 1.7%. This clone was found once. Its antigen is currently unknown. With V trimmed by 2 bases and J by 4 bases, 7 bases remained unmatched. Per the germline V gene, CDR1 is WSHSY and CDR2 is SAAADI. This CDR3 has 15 residues. This clonotype was sampled from a human donor in good health. Sequencing input: PBMCs. This chain connects TRBV10-2 to TRBJ2-5; 7 bases are shared with TRBD1. CDR3 nucleotides: TGCGCCAGCAGTGAGACGGGACAGTCCCCAGAGACCCAGTACTTC. Its translation is CASSETGQSPETQYF.